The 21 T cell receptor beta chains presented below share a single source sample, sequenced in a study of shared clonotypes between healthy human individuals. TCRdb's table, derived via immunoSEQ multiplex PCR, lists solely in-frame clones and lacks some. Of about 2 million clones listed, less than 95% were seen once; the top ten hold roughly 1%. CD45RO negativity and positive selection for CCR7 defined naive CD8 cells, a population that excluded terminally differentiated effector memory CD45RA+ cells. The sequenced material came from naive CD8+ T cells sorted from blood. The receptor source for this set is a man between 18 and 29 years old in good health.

The CDR3 nucleotides are TGCGCCAGCAGACTAGGGACAGGGGGCGCAGAGGCCTATGGCTACACCTTC. Translation gives CASRLGTGGAEAYGYTF. The rearrangement links TRBV4-1 to TRBJ1-2, with 12 bases that match TRBD1. Germline CDR1 MGHRA, CDR2 YSYEKL. This CDR3 is 17 amino acids long. V was pared by 6 bases and J by 4 bases, with 12 bases of the junction left unmatched.

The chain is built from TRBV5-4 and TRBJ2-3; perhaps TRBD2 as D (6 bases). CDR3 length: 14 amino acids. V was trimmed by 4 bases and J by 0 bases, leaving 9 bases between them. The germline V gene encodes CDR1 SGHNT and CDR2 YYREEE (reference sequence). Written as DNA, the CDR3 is TGTGCCAGCAGCCCGGGGGAAAGCACAGATACGCAGTATTTT. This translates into CASSPGESTDTQYF.

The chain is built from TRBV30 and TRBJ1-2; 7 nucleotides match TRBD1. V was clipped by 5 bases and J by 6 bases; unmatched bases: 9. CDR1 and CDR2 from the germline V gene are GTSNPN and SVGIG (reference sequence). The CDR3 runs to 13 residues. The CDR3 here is CAWAGPGQNGYTF. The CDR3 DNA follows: TGTGCCTGGGCCGGTCCGGGACAGAATGGCTACACCTTC.

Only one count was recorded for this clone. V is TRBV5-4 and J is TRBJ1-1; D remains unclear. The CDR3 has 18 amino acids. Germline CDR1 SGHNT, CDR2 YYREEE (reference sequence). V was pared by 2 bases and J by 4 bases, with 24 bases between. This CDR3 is CASSLGLRTGHKATEAFF. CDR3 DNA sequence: TGTGCCAGCAGCTTAGGACTACGTACCGGTCATAAGGCCACTGAAGCTTTCTTT.

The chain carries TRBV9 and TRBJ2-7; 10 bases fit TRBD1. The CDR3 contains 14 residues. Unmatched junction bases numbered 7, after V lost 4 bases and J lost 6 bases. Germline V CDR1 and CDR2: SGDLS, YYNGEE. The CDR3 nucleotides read TGTGCCAGCAGCTTCGGACAGGGGGTTGTCGAGCAGTACTTC. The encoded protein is CASSFGQGVVEQYF.

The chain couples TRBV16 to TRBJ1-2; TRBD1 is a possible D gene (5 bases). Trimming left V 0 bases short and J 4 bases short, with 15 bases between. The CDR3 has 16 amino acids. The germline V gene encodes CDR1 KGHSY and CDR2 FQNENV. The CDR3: CASSQSAGGGGYGYTF. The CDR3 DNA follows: TGTGCCAGCAGCCAATCTGCGGGGGGAGGTGGCTATGGCTACACCTTC.

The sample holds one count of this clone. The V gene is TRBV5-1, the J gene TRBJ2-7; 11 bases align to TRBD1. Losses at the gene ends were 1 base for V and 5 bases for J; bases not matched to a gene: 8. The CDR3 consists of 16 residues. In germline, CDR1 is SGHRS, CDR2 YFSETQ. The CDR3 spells CASSLYAGQGVNEQYF. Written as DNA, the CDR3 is TGCGCCAGCAGCTTGTATGCGGGACAGGGGGTAAACGAGCAGTACTTC.

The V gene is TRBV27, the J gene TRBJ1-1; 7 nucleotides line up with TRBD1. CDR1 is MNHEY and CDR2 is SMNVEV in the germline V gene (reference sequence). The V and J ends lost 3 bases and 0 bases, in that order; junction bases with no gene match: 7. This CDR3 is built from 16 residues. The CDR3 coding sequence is TGTGCCAGCAGTTTCTCAACAGGGGAGGTGAACACTGAAGCTTTCTTT. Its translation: CASSFSTGEVNTEAFF.

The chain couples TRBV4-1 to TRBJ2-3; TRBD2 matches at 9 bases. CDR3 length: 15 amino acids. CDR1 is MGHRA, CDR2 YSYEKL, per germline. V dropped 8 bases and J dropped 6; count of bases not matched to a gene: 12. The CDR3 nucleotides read TGCGCCAGCGGGTTCGGGACTAGCTTTTCCGATACGCAGTATTTT. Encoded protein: CASGFGTSFSDTQYF.

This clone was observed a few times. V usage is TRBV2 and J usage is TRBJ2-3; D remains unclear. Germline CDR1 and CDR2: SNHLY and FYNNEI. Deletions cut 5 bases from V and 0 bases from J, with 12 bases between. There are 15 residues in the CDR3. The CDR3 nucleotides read TGTGCCAGCAGTCGCGTAATCACTAGCACAGATACGCAGTATTTT. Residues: CASSRVITSTDTQYF.

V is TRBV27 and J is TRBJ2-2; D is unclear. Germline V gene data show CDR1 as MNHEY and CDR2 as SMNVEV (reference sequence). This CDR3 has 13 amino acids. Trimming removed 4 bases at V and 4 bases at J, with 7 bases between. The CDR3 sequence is CASSSGATGELFF. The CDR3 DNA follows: TGTGCCAGCAGTTCGGGCGCCACCGGGGAGCTGTTTTTT.

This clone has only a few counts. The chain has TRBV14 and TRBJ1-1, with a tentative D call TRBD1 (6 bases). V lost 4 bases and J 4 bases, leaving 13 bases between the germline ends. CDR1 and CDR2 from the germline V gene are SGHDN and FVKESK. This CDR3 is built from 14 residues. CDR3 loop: CASSPGAGLTEAFF. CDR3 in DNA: TGTGCCAGCAGCCCAGGGGCGGGGCTCACTGAAGCTTTCTTT.

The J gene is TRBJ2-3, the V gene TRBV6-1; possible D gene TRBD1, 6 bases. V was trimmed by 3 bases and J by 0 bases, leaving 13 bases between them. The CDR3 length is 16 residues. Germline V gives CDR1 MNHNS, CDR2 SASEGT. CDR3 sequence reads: CASSDFSGTSTDTQYF. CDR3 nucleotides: TGTGCCAGCAGTGACTTTTCCGGGACAAGCACAGATACGCAGTATTTT.

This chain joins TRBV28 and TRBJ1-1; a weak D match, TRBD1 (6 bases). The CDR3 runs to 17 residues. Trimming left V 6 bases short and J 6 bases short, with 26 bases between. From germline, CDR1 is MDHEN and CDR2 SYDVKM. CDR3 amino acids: CASSRRGVWGRTPEAFF. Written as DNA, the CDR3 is TGTGCCAGCAGCCGCAGGGGCGTGTGGGGGAGGACCCCTGAAGCTTTCTTT.

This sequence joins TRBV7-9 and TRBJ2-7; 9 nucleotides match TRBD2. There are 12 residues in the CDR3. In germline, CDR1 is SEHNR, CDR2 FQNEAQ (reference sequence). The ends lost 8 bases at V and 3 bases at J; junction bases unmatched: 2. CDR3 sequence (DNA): TGTGCCAGCTCTAGCGGGAACTACGAGCAGTACTTC. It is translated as CASSSGNYEQYF.

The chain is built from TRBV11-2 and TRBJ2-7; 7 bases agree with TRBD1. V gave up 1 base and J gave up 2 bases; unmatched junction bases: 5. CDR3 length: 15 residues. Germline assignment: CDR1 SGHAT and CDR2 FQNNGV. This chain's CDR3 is CASSLGGGPTYEQYF. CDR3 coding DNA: TGTGCCAGCAGCTTAGGAGGGGGCCCCACCTACGAGCAGTACTTC.

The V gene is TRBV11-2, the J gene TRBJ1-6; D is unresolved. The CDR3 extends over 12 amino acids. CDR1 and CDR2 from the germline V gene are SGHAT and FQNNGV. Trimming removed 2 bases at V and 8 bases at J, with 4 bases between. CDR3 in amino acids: CASSLRDSPLHF. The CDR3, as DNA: TGTGCCAGCAGCTTAAGGGATTCACCCCTCCACTTT. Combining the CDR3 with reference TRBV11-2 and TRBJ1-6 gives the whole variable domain EAGVAQSPRYKIIEKRQSVAFWCNPISGHATLYWYQQILGQGPKLLIQFQNNGVVDDSQLPKDRFSAERLKGVDSTLKIQPAKLEDSAVYLCASSLRDSPLHFGNGTRLTVT.

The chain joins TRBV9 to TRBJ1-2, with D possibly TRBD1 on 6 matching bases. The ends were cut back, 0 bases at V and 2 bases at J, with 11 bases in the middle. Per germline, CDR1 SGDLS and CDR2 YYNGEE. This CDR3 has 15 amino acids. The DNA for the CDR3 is TGTGCCAGCAGCGTAGTCGAGACAGGAAACTATGGCTACACCTTC. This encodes CASSVVETGNYGYTF. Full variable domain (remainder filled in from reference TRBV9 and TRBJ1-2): DSGVTQTPKHLITATGQRVTLRCSPRSGDLSVYWYQQSLDQGLQFLIQYYNGEERAKGNILERFSAQQFPDLHSELNLSSLELGDSALYFCASSVVETGNYGYTFGSGTRLTVV.

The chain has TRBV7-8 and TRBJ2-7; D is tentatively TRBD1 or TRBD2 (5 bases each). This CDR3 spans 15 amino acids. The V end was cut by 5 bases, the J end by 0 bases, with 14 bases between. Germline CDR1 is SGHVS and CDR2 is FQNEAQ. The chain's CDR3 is CASSPEGSSSYEQYF. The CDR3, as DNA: TGTGCCAGCAGCCCTGAGGGGTCGAGCTCCTACGAGCAGTACTTC.

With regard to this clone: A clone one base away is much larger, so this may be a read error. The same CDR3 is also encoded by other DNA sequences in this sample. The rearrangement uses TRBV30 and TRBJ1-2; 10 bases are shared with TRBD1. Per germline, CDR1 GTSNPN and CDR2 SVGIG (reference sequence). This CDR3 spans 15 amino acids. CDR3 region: CAWSVRTGGGDGYTF. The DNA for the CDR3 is TGTGCCTGGAGTGTACGGACAGGGGGAGGGGATGGATACACCTTC.

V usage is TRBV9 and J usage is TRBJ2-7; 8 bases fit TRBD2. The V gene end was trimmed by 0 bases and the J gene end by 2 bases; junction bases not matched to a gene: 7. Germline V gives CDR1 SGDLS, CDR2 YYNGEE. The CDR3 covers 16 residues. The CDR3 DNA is TGTGCCAGCAGCGTAGGCTCCGCGGGGGGAACCTACGAGCAGTACTTC. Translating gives CASSVGSAGGTYEQYF. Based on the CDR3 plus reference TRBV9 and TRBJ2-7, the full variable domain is DSGVTQTPKHLITATGQRVTLRCSPRSGDLSVYWYQQSLDQGLQFLIQYYNGEERAKGNILERFSAQQFPDLHSELNLSSLELGDSALYFCASSVGSAGGTYEQYFGPGTRLTVT.